These 16 T cell receptor beta chains were all obtained from the same sample, sequenced in a study of T cell repertoires in cytomegalovirus infection. TCRdb called the reads again in MiXCR, with one record for every CDR3 protein. The sample shows about 140,000 distinct CDR3 sequences, 5.5% to 7% of them seen only once. The specimen sequenced was PBMCs. Receptors originate from a human donor in good health (CMV status not recorded). Some clones in this sample may be carry-over from other donors' samples.

The CDR3 DNA follows: TGTGCCAGCAGTCCGCGACAAATCCCGAGCACAGATACGCAGTATTTT. Translated, it gives CASSPRQIPSTDTQYF. V is TRBV3-1 and J is TRBJ2-3, with unresolved D. V lost 6 bases to trimming and J lost 0 bases, with 16 bases between them. Germline V lookup: CDR1 LGHDT, CDR2 YNNKEL (reference sequence). This CDR3 contains 16 residues.

V gene TRBV20-1 combines with J gene TRBJ1-3; D unclear. With 7 bases removed from V and 3 bases from J, the gap between germline ends came to 7 bases. This CDR3 region has 11 residues. Germline loops: CDR1 DFQATT, CDR2 SNEGSKA (reference sequence). The CDR3 sequence: CSGFFGNTIYF. CDR3 DNA: TGCAGTGGGTTTTTTGGAAACACCATATATTTT.

The chain combines TRBV14 with TRBJ2-2; a weak D match, TRBD1 (6 bases). The V gene lost 0 bases and the J gene lost 4 bases, with 6 bases spanning the gap. Germline V gene lookup returns CDR1 SGHDN and CDR2 FVKESK. The CDR3 spans 14 residues. The CDR3 DNA follows: TGTGCCAGCAGCCAAGACAGGGGCACCGGGGAGCTGTTTTTT. Protein product: CASSQDRGTGELFF.

This clonotype has ten or more counts. V and J are TRBV19 and TRBJ1-1; TRBD1 matches at 8 bases. The V gene end was trimmed by 7 bases and the J gene end by 1 base; junction bases not matched to a gene: 8. CDR3 length equals 15 residues. Germline assignment: CDR1 LNHDA and CDR2 SQIVND (reference sequence). The CDR3 region is CASTTPGGRNTEAFF. CDR3 nucleotides: TGTGCCAGTACCACCCCAGGGGGCCGGAACACTGAAGCTTTCTTT.

The sample holds many counts of this clonotype. The chain carries TRBV28 and TRBJ2-4, with D possibly TRBD2 on 5 matching bases. Germline V gives CDR1 MDHEN, CDR2 SYDVKM. The CDR3 is made up of 13 amino acids. V lost 4 bases and J 14 bases, leaving 18 bases between the germline ends. CDR3 sequence: CASSSTWTGEKYF. The CDR3 DNA reads TGTGCCAGCAGTTCCACGTGGACCGGGGAGAAGTACTTC.

This clonotype was picked up many times. V is TRBV7-2 and J is TRBJ1-1, with a weak D call TRBD1 (6 bases). Trimming shortened V by 6 bases and J by 1 base, and 18 bases separated the two germline ends. The CDR3 consists of 16 residues. Germline assignment: CDR1 SGHTA and CDR2 FQGNSA. CDR3 sequence (DNA): TGTGCCAGCAGGTTGAACAGGGAATCGAGGAACACTGAAGCTTTCTTT. This translates into CASRLNRESRNTEAFF.

This clonotype was seen repeatedly, ten times or more. The genes are TRBV29-1 and TRBJ1-2; D unclear. The CDR3 covers 11 residues. Between the trimmed V and J ends, which lost 3 bases and 2 bases, there was a span of 4 bases. In germline, CDR1 is SQVTM, CDR2 ANQGSEA. The CDR3 is CSVDSNYGYTF. The CDR3 nucleotides read TGCAGCGTTGACAGCAACTATGGCTACACCTTC. The full variable domain, with the rest looked up from reference TRBV29-1 and TRBJ1-2, is SAVISQKPSRDICQRGTSLTIQCQVDSQVTMMFWYRQQPGQSLTLIATANQGSEATYESGFVIDKFPISRPNLTFSTLTVSNMSPEDSSIYLCSVDSNYGYTFGSGTRLTVV.

This clonotype showed up many times. The chain recombines TRBV7-2 with TRBJ2-5, with D possibly being TRBD2 (6 bases). V gave up 4 bases and J gave up 5 bases, with 17 bases separating them. Germline V gene sequence: CDR1 SGHTA, CDR2 FQGNSA. This CDR3 contains 15 residues. This chain's CDR3 is CASSSRDSDSETQYF. For the CDR3, the DNA is TGTGCCAGCAGCTCCCGGGACTCCGATTCCGAGACCCAGTACTTC.

Many counts were recorded for this clonotype. This sequence joins TRBV12-3 or TRBV12-4 and TRBJ1-1; 7 positions agree with TRBD1. This CDR3 spans 15 amino acids. Losses at the gene ends were 3 bases for V and 2 bases for J; bases not matched to a gene: 6. CDR3 DNA sequence: TGTGCCAGCAGTTTCCTCGACAGGGATAACACTGAAGCTTTCTTT. Encoded protein: CASSFLDRDNTEAFF.

In its sample, this clonotype was seen many times. V and J are TRBV9 and TRBJ2-4, with TRBD2 identical over 8 bases. This CDR3 comprises 16 residues. V trimming: 3 bases; J trimming: 3 bases; junction bases outside the gene matches: 8. Germline V gene sequence: CDR1 SGDLS, CDR2 YYNGEE. CDR3: CASSAWSGGHKNIQYF. In DNA, the CDR3 is TGTGCCAGCAGCGCTTGGAGCGGGGGCCACAAAAACATTCAGTACTTC. The whole variable domain, remainder taken from reference TRBV9 and TRBJ2-4, is DSGVTQTPKHLITATGQRVTLRCSPRSGDLSVYWYQQSLDQGLQFLIQYYNGEERAKGNILERFSAQQFPDLHSELNLSSLELGDSALYFCASSAWSGGHKNIQYFGAGTRLSVL.

This clonotype was observed many times. The chain combines TRBV6-4 with TRBJ1-5; D gene ambiguous. Germline V lookup: CDR1 MRHNA, CDR2 SNTAGT. This CDR3 comprises 13 residues. V gave up 4 bases and J gave up 6 bases, with 10 bases separating them. CDR3 sequence reads: CASSVGIGQPQHF. CDR3 nucleotides: TGTGCCAGCAGTGTGGGGATAGGTCAGCCCCAGCATTTT.

This clonotype has a count of ten or more. The genes are TRBV7-2 and TRBJ1-1; TRBD1 aligns across 10 bases. V lost 1 base, J lost 5 bases, and 13 bases stayed unmatched. This CDR3 region has 18 residues. CDR1 and CDR2 from the germline V gene are SGHTA and FQGNSA. CDR3: CASSLEATGGGGWTEAFF. The DNA of the CDR3 is TGTGCCAGCAGCTTAGAAGCGACAGGGGGCGGGGGGTGGACTGAAGCTTTCTTT.

This clonotype was seen only a few times. The chain carries TRBV15 and TRBJ1-4; D remains unclear. This CDR3 has 15 residues. CDR1 LNHNV and CDR2 YYDKDF come from the germline V gene (reference sequence). With 0 bases removed from V and 8 bases from J, the gap between germline ends came to 13 bases. CDR3 coding DNA: TGTGCCACCAGCAGAGAGGCCCGGACTACCGAAAAACTGTTTTTT. Its protein product is CATSREARTTEKLFF.

This clonotype has just a few counts. The J gene is TRBJ1-2, the V gene TRBV2; the D gene is possibly TRBD1 (6 bases). The V gene's germline CDR1 is SNHLY and CDR2 FYNNEI. The CDR3 runs 15 residues. V was cut by 6 bases and J by 8 bases, with 22 bases left in between. The CDR3 loop is CASRLTGGTLQGYTF. CDR3 DNA: TGTGCCAGCAGACTTACTGGCGGGACACTCCAAGGCTACACCTTC.

This clonotype was seen many times. The chain recombines TRBV11-2 with TRBJ2-7; D might be TRBD1 or TRBD2, each matching 5 bases. Germline CDR1 reads SGHAT; CDR2 reads FQNNGV. The length of the CDR3 is 16 residues. V was trimmed by 5 bases and J by 1 base, leaving 18 bases between them. CDR3 coding DNA: TGTGCCAGCAGCGGACCCGGGACGGAATTTTCCTACGAGCAGTACTTC. Its translation: CASSGPGTEFSYEQYF.

This clonotype was observed many times. The rearrangement links TRBV7-2 to TRBJ1-3; D might be TRBD1 (5 bases). CDR3 length: 14 amino acids. V was trimmed by 5 bases and J by 0 bases, leaving 8 bases between them. From germline, CDR1 is SGHTA and CDR2 FQGNSA. The CDR3 is CASSPGLSGNTIYF. DNA of the CDR3: TGTGCCAGCAGCCCGGGACTCTCTGGAAACACCATATATTTT.